These 23 T cell receptor beta chains were all obtained from the same sample, sequenced in a study of blood T cell repertoires in COVID-19. The protocol was immunoSEQ multiplex PCR, while the TCRdb copy is restricted to in-frame clones and leaves out a portion. This table has 250,000 or so clones, around nine tenths appearing once. Sequencing was carried out using PBMCs or T cells enriched from blood (not recorded which). The receptors originated from a woman between 18 and 29 years old who had recovered from COVID-19.

The J gene is TRBJ2-5, the V gene TRBV30, with 8 bases identical to TRBD1. The CDR3 length is 16 residues. Germline V gene sequence: CDR1 GTSNPN, CDR2 SVGIG (reference sequence). Trimming cost V 2 bases and J 6 bases; bases outside gene matches: 14. The DNA for the CDR3 is TGTGCCTGGAGTTTCCCTGTGACAGGGGCTACGCAGACCCAGTACTTC. Translation: CAWSFPVTGATQTQYF. The full variable domain, completed using reference TRBV30 and TRBJ2-5, is SQTIHQWPATLVQPVGSPLSLECTVEGTSNPNLYWYRQAAGRGLQLLFYSVGIGQISSEVPQNLSASRPQDRQFILSSKKLLLSDSGFYLCAWSFPVTGATQTQYFGPGTRLLVL.

CDR3 region: CATGNTEAFF. The DNA for the CDR3 is TGTGCCACCGGGAACACTGAAGCTTTCTTT. The chain uses TRBV19 and TRBJ1-1; no clear D gene. Deletions cut 10 bases from V and 1 base from J, with 4 bases between. The CDR3 is 10 amino acids. Germline lookup yields CDR1 LNHDA and CDR2 SQIVND (reference sequence).

The rearrangement uses TRBV2 and TRBJ2-6; D possibly corresponds to TRBD2 (6 bases). This CDR3 has 13 amino acids. Germline V gene lookup returns CDR1 SNHLY and CDR2 FYNNEI. The CDR3 reads CAPGGSGANVLTF. As DNA, the CDR3 is TGTGCGCCCGGGGGCTCTGGGGCCAACGTCCTGACTTTC.

The V gene is TRBV13, the J gene TRBJ2-3, with no clear D. The CDR3 spans 13 residues. The ends were cut back, 2 bases at V and 2 bases at J, with 5 bases in the middle. Germline assignment: CDR1 PRHDT and CDR2 FYEKMQ (reference sequence). CDR3 residues: CASSLYNTDTQYF. CDR3 in DNA: TGTGCCAGCAGCTTATACAACACAGATACGCAGTATTTT.

V and J are TRBV27 and TRBJ2-7, with TRBD1 matching 8 bases. CDR3 length: 15 residues. The V segment lost 1 base and the J segment 2 bases; nucleotides outside the gene matches: 4. The germline gives CDR1 MNHEY, CDR2 SMNVEV (reference sequence). Here the CDR3 reads CASSLFGQGAYEQYF. As DNA, the CDR3 is TGTGCCAGCAGTTTATTTGGACAGGGAGCCTACGAGCAGTACTTC.

The rearrangement links TRBV7-2 to TRBJ1-1; perhaps TRBD1 as D (6 bases). The V end lost 3 bases, the J end lost 6 bases, and 17 bases lay between the germline ends. There are 15 residues in the CDR3. Per the germline V gene, CDR1 is SGHTA and CDR2 is FQGNSA. The CDR3 loop reads CASSLRGQNIAEAFF. The CDR3 nucleotides read TGTGCCAGCAGCTTGAGGGGACAAAATATTGCTGAAGCTTTCTTT.

This clone was seen once. The V gene is TRBV30, the J gene TRBJ2-7; 9 nucleotides agree with TRBD1. The CDR3 has 11 amino acids. Per the germline V gene, CDR1 is GTSNPN and CDR2 is SVGIG (reference sequence). V was clipped by 3 bases and J by 11 bases; unmatched bases: 5. The CDR3 bases are TGTGCCTGGAGACAGGGGGCGAGGGAGTACTTC. Protein: CAWRQGAREYF. The full variable domain, in which reference TRBV30 and TRBJ2-7 provide the parts outside the CDR3, is SQTIHQWPATLVQPVGSPLSLECTVEGTSNPNLYWYRQAAGRGLQLLFYSVGIGQISSEVPQNLSASRPQDRQFILSSKKLLLSDSGFYLCAWRQGAREYFGPGTRLTVT.

This chain uses TRBV6-1 with TRBJ2-1; D gene ambiguous. The CDR3 has 15 amino acids. V gave up 3 bases and J gave up 1 base, with 10 bases separating them. Germline V lookup: CDR1 MNHNS, CDR2 SASEGT. CDR3 sequence (DNA): TGTGCCAGCAGTGAGCCCCTGGAGTCCTACAATGAGCAGTTCTTC. As protein: CASSEPLESYNEQFF.

The gene calls are TRBV24-1 and TRBJ2-3; 8 bases fit TRBD1. Germline V gives CDR1 KGHDR, CDR2 SFDVKD. With 11 bases clipped from V and 0 bases from J, the junction kept 12 bases outside the gene matches. The CDR3 covers 16 residues. The CDR3 reads CAIGRMDRVSTDTQYF. The CDR3 coding sequence is TGTGCCATCGGCCGGATGGACAGGGTAAGCACAGATACGCAGTATTTT.

The chain carries TRBV9 and TRBJ2-7; 8 bases map to TRBD1. The CDR3 is 14 amino acids. With 0 bases clipped from V and 6 bases from J, the junction kept 5 bases outside the gene matches. Germline CDR1 and CDR2: SGDLS and YYNGEE. Here the CDR3 reads CASSVDLTGGEQYF. CDR3 bases: TGTGCCAGCAGCGTAGACCTAACAGGGGGCGAGCAGTACTTC.

This chain uses TRBV5-1 with TRBJ1-1; D remains ambiguous. The CDR3 runs to 13 residues. V was trimmed by 5 bases and J by 5 bases, leaving 13 bases between them. Germline loops: CDR1 SGHRS, CDR2 YFSETQ. The CDR3 sequence is CASRTKTETEAFF. For the CDR3, the DNA is TGCGCCAGCAGAACGAAAACAGAAACTGAAGCTTTCTTT.

The chain employs TRBV9 and TRBJ1-3; no clear D. The V end lost 1 base, the J end lost 0 bases, and 11 bases lay between the germline ends. The CDR3 is 16 residues long. Germline V gives CDR1 SGDLS, CDR2 YYNGEE. Here the CDR3 DNA reads TGTGCCAGCAGCGTATCGAGAGCGAGCTCTGGAAACACCATATATTTT. Translating it yields CASSVSRASSGNTIYF.

The chain recombines TRBV30 with TRBJ2-2, with 9 bases lining up with TRBD1. This CDR3 has 21 residues. V gave up 1 base and J gave up 2 bases; unmatched junction bases: 20. The germline gives CDR1 GTSNPN, CDR2 SVGIG (reference sequence). The CDR3 sequence: CAWSGPYTRGQGWFNTGELFF. In nucleotides, the CDR3 is TGTGCCTGGAGTGGCCCATATACACGAGGACAGGGGTGGTTTAACACCGGGGAGCTGTTTTTT.

The chain recombines TRBV27 with TRBJ2-3; 9 bases fit TRBD2. This CDR3 contains 14 residues. V shed 7 bases and J 3 bases; nucleotides not matched to a gene: 5. CDR1 and CDR2 (germline): MNHEY, SMNVEV (reference sequence). CDR3 protein: CASTRGRATDTQYF. CDR3 bases: TGTGCCAGCACTCGCGGGAGGGCGACAGATACGCAGTATTTT.

V is TRBV30 and J is TRBJ2-1; the match to TRBD2 covers 11 bases. This CDR3 region has 18 residues. CDR1 and CDR2 (germline): GTSNPN, SVGIG (reference sequence). The V segment lost 1 base and the J segment 1 base; nucleotides outside the gene matches: 9. CDR3 coding DNA: TGTGCCTGGAGTGCCCTCCCCTTAGCGGGAGGGTCCTACAATGAGCAGTTCTTC. It translates to CAWSALPLAGGSYNEQFF.

To note about this clone: Other DNA sequences within the sample encode an identical CDR3. The gene calls are TRBV9 and TRBJ1-2, with 7 bases matching TRBD1. Germline-derived CDR1 and CDR2 are SGDLS and YYNGEE. The CDR3 is 14 amino acids. V shed 0 bases and J 4 bases; nucleotides not matched to a gene: 3. The CDR3 nucleotides read TGTGCCAGCAGCGTAGGACAGGGCCTCTATGGCTACACCTTC. Translation gives CASSVGQGLYGYTF. Full variable domain (outside the CDR3, taken from reference TRBV9 and TRBJ1-2): DSGVTQTPKHLITATGQRVTLRCSPRSGDLSVYWYQQSLDQGLQFLIQYYNGEERAKGNILERFSAQQFPDLHSELNLSSLELGDSALYFCASSVGQGLYGYTFGSGTRLTVV.

This clone has a single count. The rearrangement joins TRBV11-2 to TRBJ2-7; 11 positions agree with TRBD1. The germline gives CDR1 SGHAT, CDR2 FQNNGV. Trimming cost V 5 bases and J 6 bases; bases outside gene matches: 3. The CDR3 has 13 residues. Here the CDR3 reads CASSPGTGGEQYF. As DNA, the CDR3 is TGTGCCAGCAGCCCCGGGACAGGGGGCGAGCAGTACTTC. Looking up the rest from reference TRBV11-2 and TRBJ2-7 gives the full variable domain: EAGVAQSPRYKIIEKRQSVAFWCNPISGHATLYWYQQILGQGPKLLIQFQNNGVVDDSQLPKDRFSAERLKGVDSTLKIQPAKLEDSAVYLCASSPGTGGEQYFGPGTRLTVT.

CDR3 bases: TGTGCCAGCAGCACGGAGGCGGATAGCAATCAGCCCCAGCATTTT. Its translation: CASSTEADSNQPQHF. The rearrangement links TRBV7-9 to TRBJ1-5, with D unclear. Trimming took off 5 bases at V and 0 bases at J, with 11 bases between the two ends. Germline loops: CDR1 SEHNR, CDR2 FQNEAQ (reference sequence). The CDR3 has 15 amino acids.

The V gene is TRBV11-3, the J gene TRBJ2-1, with D possibly TRBD2 on 5 matching bases. The ends were cut back, 5 bases at V and 8 bases at J, with 25 bases in the middle. Germline V lookup: CDR1 SGHNT, CDR2 YENEEA. The CDR3 covers 17 residues. The CDR3 is CASSPARAFLGSDEQFF. The CDR3 nucleotides are TGTGCCAGCAGCCCCGCCCGGGCCTTCTTGGGGAGCGATGAGCAGTTCTTC.

This chain connects TRBV28 to TRBJ1-5; D remains unclear. Deletions cut 1 base from V and 0 bases from J, with 10 bases between. Germline CDR1 MDHEN, CDR2 SYDVKM. This CDR3 spans 16 amino acids. This CDR3 reads CASSLSTGYSNQPQHF. DNA of the CDR3: TGTGCCAGCAGTTTATCAACGGGGTATAGCAATCAGCCCCAGCATTTT.

The chain has TRBV6-1 and TRBJ2-5; D call uncertain. Germline V gene data show CDR1 as MNHNS and CDR2 as SASEGT. The CDR3 totals 14 residues. The V gene lost 0 bases and the J gene lost 9 bases, with 14 bases spanning the gap. CDR3 in DNA: TGTGCCAGCAGTGAAGCGAGGCCAGTAACGTCCCAGTACTTC. Residues: CASSEARPVTSQYF.

This clone was seen just once. The rearrangement uses TRBV7-2 and TRBJ1-4, with 7 bases matching TRBD1. This CDR3 has 15 residues. Losses at the gene ends were 5 bases for V and 0 bases for J; bases not matched to a gene: 3. In germline, CDR1 is SGHTA, CDR2 FQGNSA. This CDR3 reads CASSADRATNEKLFF. In DNA form, the CDR3 reads TGTGCCAGCAGCGCCGACAGGGCAACTAATGAAAAACTGTTTTTT.

The V gene is TRBV19, the J gene TRBJ1-4, with unresolved D. Germline V lookup: CDR1 LNHDA, CDR2 SQIVND (reference sequence). V was trimmed by 2 bases and J by 4 bases, leaving 8 bases between them. The CDR3 totals 14 residues. This chain's CDR3 is CASSIPGSNEKLFF. The CDR3 coding sequence is TGTGCCAGTAGTATACCGGGGAGTAATGAAAAACTGTTTTTT.